This T cell receptor beta chain was sequenced in a study of human T cells and chemical hapten exposure. Study findings and constraints: Given that the donors had alopecia, their immune response may differ from that seen in healthy people.

Time point of the sample: pre-sensitization, week 0. Treatment indicated: therapeutic diphenylcyclopropenone sensitization with weekly scalp DPC. One entry per CDR3 protein results from TCRdb running MiXCR on the RACE reads. The table shows a few hundred thousand distinct CDR3 sequences, with approximately 8.6% occurring only once. Per germline, CDR1 ENHRY and CDR2 SYGVKD. V was shortened by 2 bases and J by 5 bases, with 13 bases between the two germline ends. The CDR3 totals 14 residues. This clonotype turned up a few times. Its target is not known. The clonotype originates from a woman between 40 and 55 years old with alopecia areata. Some clones in this sample may be carry-over from other donors' samples. The genes are TRBV10-3 and TRBJ2-7; possible D gene TRBD1, 6 bases. Sample: whole blood, taken in connection with sensitization to the hapten diphenylcyclopropenone (DPC). The CDR3 DNA sequence: TGTGCCATCAGTGAGCCCCCCCCAGGGGACGAGCAGTACTTC. It specifies CAISEPPPGDEQYF.